This T cell receptor beta chain came from a study of T cells in Graves' hyperthyroidism and ophthalmopathy. Study results and caveats: Most thyroid clonotypes that were expanded above 0.001 also turned up in blood.

V dropped 6 bases and J dropped 10 bases, with 17 bases sitting between them. Per germline, CDR1 MNHNS and CDR2 SASEGT. CDR3 length: 13 residues. This clonotype was recorded at least ten times. Its antigen is unidentified. Newly diagnosed hyperthyroidism patients aged 18 to 65 years had disease lasting under 2 months. Clinical symptoms, serum thyroxine and TRAb, thyroid ultrasound and orbital computed tomography together formed the diagnostic basis. There were TCR beta CDR3 regions amplified from RNA transcripts. The study used the HTBI primer set for a first-round RT-PCR of the TCR CDR3. TCRdb recomputed calls from the multiplex PCR reads with MiXCR, one row per CDR3 protein. Of more than 450,000 distinct CDR3 sequences listed, about 14% are singletons.

The receptor was isolated from a woman aged 35 to 49 with Graves' hyperthyroidism. Input material: blood. The chain joins TRBV6-1 to TRBJ2-3; D assignment may be TRBD1 or TRBD2 (5 bases each). The chain's CDR3 is CASSDRGVLAQYF. In nucleotides, the CDR3 is TGTGCCAGCAGCGACCGAGGGGTTTTGGCGCAGTATTTT.